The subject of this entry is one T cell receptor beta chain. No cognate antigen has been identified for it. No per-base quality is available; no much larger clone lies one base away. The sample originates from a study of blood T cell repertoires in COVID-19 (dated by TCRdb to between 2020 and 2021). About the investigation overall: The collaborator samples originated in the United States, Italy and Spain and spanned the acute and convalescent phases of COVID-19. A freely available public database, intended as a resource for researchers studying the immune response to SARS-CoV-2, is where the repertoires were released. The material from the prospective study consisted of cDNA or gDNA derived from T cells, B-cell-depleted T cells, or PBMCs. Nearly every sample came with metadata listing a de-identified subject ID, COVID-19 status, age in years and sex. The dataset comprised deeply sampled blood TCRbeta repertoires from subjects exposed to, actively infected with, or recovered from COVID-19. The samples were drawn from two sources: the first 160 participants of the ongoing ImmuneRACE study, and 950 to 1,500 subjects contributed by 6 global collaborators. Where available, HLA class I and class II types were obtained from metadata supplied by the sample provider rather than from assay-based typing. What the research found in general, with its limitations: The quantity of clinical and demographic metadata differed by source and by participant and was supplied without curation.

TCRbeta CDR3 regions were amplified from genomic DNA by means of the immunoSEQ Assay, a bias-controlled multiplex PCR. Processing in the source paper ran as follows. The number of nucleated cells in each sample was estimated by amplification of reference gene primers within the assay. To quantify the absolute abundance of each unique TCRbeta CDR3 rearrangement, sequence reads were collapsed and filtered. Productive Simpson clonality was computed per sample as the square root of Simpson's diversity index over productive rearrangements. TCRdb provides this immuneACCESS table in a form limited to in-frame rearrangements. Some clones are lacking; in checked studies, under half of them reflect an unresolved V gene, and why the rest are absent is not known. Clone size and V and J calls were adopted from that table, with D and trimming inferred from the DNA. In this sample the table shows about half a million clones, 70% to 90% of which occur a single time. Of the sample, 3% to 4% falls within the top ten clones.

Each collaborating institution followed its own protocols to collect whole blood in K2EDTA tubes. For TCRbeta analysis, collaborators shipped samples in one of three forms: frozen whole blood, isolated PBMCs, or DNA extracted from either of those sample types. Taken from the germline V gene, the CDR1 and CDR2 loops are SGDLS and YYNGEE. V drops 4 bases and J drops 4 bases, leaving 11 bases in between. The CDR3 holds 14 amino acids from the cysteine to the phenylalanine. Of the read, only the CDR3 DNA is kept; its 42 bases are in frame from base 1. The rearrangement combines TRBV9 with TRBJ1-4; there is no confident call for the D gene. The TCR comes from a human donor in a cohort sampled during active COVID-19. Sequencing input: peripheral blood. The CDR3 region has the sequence CASSPEGSNEKLFF. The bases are TGTGCCAGCAGCCCAGAGGGCAGTAATGAAAAACTGTTTTTT.